Listed below are T cell receptor beta chains from one sample, sequenced in a study of T cells in tuberculosis. Here immunoSEQ multiplex PCR was the method, and the copy in TCRdb shows in-frame clones only, minus some. The sample lists tens of thousands of clones; 93% were seen once. What was sequenced was PBMCs. The receptors come from a donor between 10 and 35 years old with latent tuberculosis or without tuberculosis infection. Both conserved end residues are part of each CDR3. D genes are given only for firm matches. Some rows have no size entry. The others give once, few or many, or a class for an expanded clone.

j_gene: TRBJ1-5
v_gene: TRBV6-5
d_gene: -
abundance: -
CDR3aa: CASSSVGPGGNQPQHF

j_gene: TRBJ1-3
v_gene: TRBV18
d_gene: -
abundance: -
CDR3aa: CASSPPSGISGNTIYF

j_gene: TRBJ2-3
v_gene: TRBV6-4
d_gene: TRBD2
abundance: -
CDR3aa: CASRRGEITDTQYF

j_gene: TRBJ1-6
v_gene: TRBV25-1
d_gene: -
abundance: -
CDR3aa: CASTASRGIDSPLHF

j_gene: TRBJ1-2
v_gene: TRBV20-1
d_gene: -
abundance: -
CDR3aa: CSARALNGYTF

j_gene: TRBJ1-5
v_gene: TRBV7-2
d_gene: TRBD1
abundance: -
CDR3aa: CASSSGTGGPNSNQPQHF

j_gene: TRBJ2-7
v_gene: TRBV30
d_gene: -
abundance: -
CDR3aa: CAFTADGRQSYEQYF

j_gene: TRBJ1-4
v_gene: TRBV6-5
d_gene: -
abundance: -
CDR3aa: CASSSPRGGAGEKLFF

j_gene: TRBJ1-5
v_gene: TRBV21-1
d_gene: -
abundance: -
CDR3aa: CASSIAGGRATRQPQHF

j_gene: TRBJ1-2
v_gene: TRBV29-1
d_gene: TRBD1
abundance: -
CDR3aa: CSVEPGGVHGYTF

j_gene: TRBJ2-2
v_gene: TRBV6-5
d_gene: -
abundance: -
CDR3aa: CASRRQDTGELFF

j_gene: TRBJ2-7
v_gene: TRBV9
d_gene: TRBD1
abundance: -
CDR3aa: CASSAGTGDEQYF

j_gene: TRBJ2-3
v_gene: TRBV19
d_gene: -
abundance: -
CDR3aa: CASRGLRSTDTQYF

j_gene: TRBJ2-7
v_gene: TRBV15
d_gene: TRBD1
abundance: -
CDR3aa: CATSRPDREFYEQYF

j_gene: TRBJ2-5
v_gene: TRBV30
d_gene: -
abundance: -
CDR3aa: CAWSVPGVTQYF

j_gene: TRBJ2-3
v_gene: TRBV19
d_gene: TRBD1
abundance: once
CDR3aa: CASRPTGAEDTQYF

j_gene: TRBJ1-2
v_gene: TRBV2
d_gene: -
abundance: once
CDR3aa: CASSAQGNYGYTF

j_gene: TRBJ1-6
v_gene: TRBV29-1
d_gene: TRBD1
abundance: once
CDR3aa: CSVILDAGQGLRALHF

j_gene: TRBJ2-2
v_gene: TRBV6-5
d_gene: TRBD1
abundance: once
CDR3aa: CASSRTGRLTGELFF

j_gene: TRBJ1-5
v_gene: TRBV10-3
d_gene: -
abundance: few
CDR3aa: CAIQAGMDQPQHF

j_gene: TRBJ2-3
v_gene: TRBV5-1
d_gene: TRBD2
abundance: -
CDR3aa: CASSLGLAGANLRRTDTQYF

j_gene: TRBJ2-7
v_gene: TRBV14
d_gene: -
abundance: once
CDR3aa: CASSHVSYEQYF

j_gene: TRBJ1-4
v_gene: TRBV19
d_gene: -
abundance: -
CDR3aa: CASSETSWQEKLFF

j_gene: TRBJ1-2
v_gene: TRBV10-3
d_gene: TRBD1
abundance: -
CDR3aa: CAIRNQGAGYGYTF

j_gene: TRBJ2-7
v_gene: TRBV7-9
d_gene: TRBD1
abundance: -
CDR3aa: CASSGQGAYEQYF

j_gene: TRBJ2-3
v_gene: TRBV5-5
d_gene: -
abundance: -
CDR3aa: CASSLEHSRFTDTQYF

j_gene: TRBJ1-5
v_gene: TRBV29-1
d_gene: TRBD1
abundance: -
CDR3aa: CSVAQGSSNQPQHF

j_gene: TRBJ1-1
v_gene: TRBV7-8
d_gene: -
abundance: -
CDR3aa: CASSLARQSEAFF

j_gene: TRBJ1-2
v_gene: TRBV7-2
d_gene: -
abundance: -
CDR3aa: CASTLLQGQSGYTF

j_gene: TRBJ1-2
v_gene: TRBV10-3
d_gene: -
abundance: -
CDR3aa: CAISDTGFTLYGYTF

j_gene: TRBJ2-1
v_gene: TRBV25-1
d_gene: TRBD1
abundance: -
CDR3aa: CASRGTGNNEQFF

j_gene: TRBJ2-3
v_gene: TRBV30
d_gene: -
abundance: -
CDR3aa: CAWDRRREDTQYF

j_gene: TRBJ1-5
v_gene: TRBV15
d_gene: TRBD1
abundance: -
CDR3aa: CATSRTWTGRNQPQHF

j_gene: TRBJ2-3
v_gene: TRBV7-3
d_gene: -
abundance: -
CDR3aa: CASSLTLTGGPPESFTDTQYF

j_gene: TRBJ1-5
v_gene: TRBV19
d_gene: TRBD1
abundance: -
CDR3aa: CASRLDRAFNQPQHF

j_gene: TRBJ2-2
v_gene: TRBV15
d_gene: -
abundance: -
CDR3aa: CATSSGRAGTGELFF

j_gene: TRBJ2-7
v_gene: TRBV5-1
d_gene: -
abundance: -
CDR3aa: CASSLFQGIPYEQYF

j_gene: TRBJ1-6
v_gene: TRBV25-1
d_gene: -
abundance: -
CDR3aa: CASSVWQGKMDSPLHF

j_gene: TRBJ2-1
v_gene: TRBV4-1
d_gene: -
abundance: -
CDR3aa: CASSQAGLSRVEQFF

j_gene: TRBJ2-7
v_gene: TRBV6-1
d_gene: TRBD2
abundance: once
CDR3aa: CASTERGPYEQYF

j_gene: TRBJ1-2
v_gene: TRBV6-1
d_gene: -
abundance: once
CDR3aa: CASSELEKSYGYTF

j_gene: TRBJ2-2
v_gene: TRBV10-3
d_gene: TRBD1
abundance: -
CDR3aa: CAISGRVGQGAGELFF

j_gene: TRBJ1-6
v_gene: TRBV30
d_gene: -
abundance: -
CDR3aa: CAWSATGISYNSPLHF

j_gene: TRBJ2-1
v_gene: TRBV19
d_gene: TRBD1
abundance: -
CDR3aa: CASSIKDRGRVQFF

j_gene: TRBJ2-3
v_gene: TRBV2
d_gene: TRBD2
abundance: -
CDR3aa: CASRASLGEGDTQYF

j_gene: TRBJ2-3
v_gene: TRBV5-1
d_gene: -
abundance: -
CDR3aa: CASSPRDGTDTQYF

j_gene: TRBJ2-1
v_gene: TRBV7-8
d_gene: TRBD2
abundance: once
CDR3aa: CASSSPSSGGANEQFF

j_gene: TRBJ2-7
v_gene: TRBV7-8
d_gene: TRBD2
abundance: -
CDR3aa: CASSLDWRGEPPYEQYF

j_gene: TRBJ1-3
v_gene: TRBV6-5
d_gene: -
abundance: -
CDR3aa: CASSYGTASGNTIYF

j_gene: TRBJ1-6
v_gene: TRBV28
d_gene: TRBD1
abundance: -
CDR3aa: CASSPRTGVNSPLHF

j_gene: TRBJ1-2
v_gene: TRBV10-3
d_gene: -
abundance: -
CDR3aa: CAISEQDTGNYGYTF

j_gene: TRBJ2-5
v_gene: TRBV4-3
d_gene: TRBD1
abundance: -
CDR3aa: CASSQQIPTGGGPETQYF

j_gene: TRBJ2-3
v_gene: TRBV27
d_gene: TRBD2
abundance: -
CDR3aa: CASSFLPSGSRGDTQYF

j_gene: TRBJ1-2
v_gene: TRBV9
d_gene: -
abundance: -
CDR3aa: CASSPPGLSPNYGYTF

j_gene: TRBJ2-7
v_gene: TRBV11-3
d_gene: TRBD2
abundance: once
CDR3aa: CASSLSGGSYEQYF

j_gene: TRBJ2-3
v_gene: TRBV2
d_gene: TRBD1
abundance: -
CDR3aa: CASSAGQGNTDTQYF

j_gene: TRBJ2-5
v_gene: TRBV12-5
d_gene: TRBD1
abundance: -
CDR3aa: CASGHNLDRIGETQYF

j_gene: TRBJ2-3
v_gene: TRBV5-1
d_gene: TRBD1
abundance: -
CDR3aa: CASTGTGGLVGTDTQYF

j_gene: TRBJ2-3
v_gene: TRBV7-2
d_gene: TRBD2
abundance: -
CDR3aa: CASSSNSGGKYTQYF